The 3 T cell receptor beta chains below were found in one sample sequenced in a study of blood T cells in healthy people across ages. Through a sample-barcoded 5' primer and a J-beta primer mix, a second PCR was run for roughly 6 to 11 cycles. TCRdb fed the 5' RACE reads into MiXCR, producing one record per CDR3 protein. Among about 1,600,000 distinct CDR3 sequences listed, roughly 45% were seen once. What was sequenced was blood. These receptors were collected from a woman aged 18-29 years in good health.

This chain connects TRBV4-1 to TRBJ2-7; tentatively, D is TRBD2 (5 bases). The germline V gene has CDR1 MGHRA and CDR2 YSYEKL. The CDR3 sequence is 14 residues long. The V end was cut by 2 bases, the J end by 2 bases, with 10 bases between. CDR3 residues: CASSQSGVPYEQYF. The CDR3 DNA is TGCGCCAGCAGCCAATCCGGGGTCCCCTACGAGCAGTACTTC.

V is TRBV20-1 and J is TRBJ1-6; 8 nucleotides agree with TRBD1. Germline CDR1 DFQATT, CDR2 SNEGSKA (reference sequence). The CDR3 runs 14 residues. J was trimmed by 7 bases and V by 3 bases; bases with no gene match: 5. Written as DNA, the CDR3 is TGCAGTGCTAGCAGGGGGCCCTCGAATTCACCCCTCCACTTT. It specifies CSASRGPSNSPLHF.

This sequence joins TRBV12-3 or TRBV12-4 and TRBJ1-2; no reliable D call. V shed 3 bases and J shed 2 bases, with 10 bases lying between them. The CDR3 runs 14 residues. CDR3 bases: TGTGCCAGCAGTTTTGCAGGAAGAAACTATGGCTACACCTTC. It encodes CASSFAGRNYGYTF.